The TCR beta chain described here comes from a study of tumor T cells in aggressive B-cell lymphoma. The protocol was immunoSEQ multiplex PCR, while the TCRdb copy is restricted to in-frame clones and leaves out a portion. Of roughly 9,000 clones in the sample, about 85% were seen once. CDR1 and CDR2 (germline): MGHRA, YSYEKL. Trimming left V 3 bases short and J 4 bases short, with 12 bases between. The CDR3 is 14 residues long. This TCR came from an adult with diffuse large B cell lymphoma. This chain links TRBV4-1 with TRBJ1-2; no reliable D call. Material: tumor tissue. Here the CDR3 reads CASSQGRMGYGYTF. CDR3 nucleotide sequence: TGCGCCAGCAGCCAGGGGAGGATGGGCTATGGCTACACCTTC.